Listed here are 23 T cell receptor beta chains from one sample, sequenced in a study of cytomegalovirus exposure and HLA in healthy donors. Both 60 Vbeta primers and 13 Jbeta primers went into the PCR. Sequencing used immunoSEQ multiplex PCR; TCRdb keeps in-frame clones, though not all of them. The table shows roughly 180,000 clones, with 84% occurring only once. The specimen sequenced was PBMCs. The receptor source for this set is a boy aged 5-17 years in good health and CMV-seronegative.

For the CDR3, the DNA is TGTGCCGGAAGACAGTATGGCTACACCTTC. The encoded protein is CAGRQYGYTF. The J gene is TRBJ1-2, the V gene TRBV7-9; perhaps TRBD1 as D (5 bases). Trimming shortened V by 11 bases and J by 5 bases, and 9 bases separated the two germline ends. CDR1 is SEHNR and CDR2 is FQNEAQ in the germline V gene (reference sequence). The CDR3 length is 10 residues.

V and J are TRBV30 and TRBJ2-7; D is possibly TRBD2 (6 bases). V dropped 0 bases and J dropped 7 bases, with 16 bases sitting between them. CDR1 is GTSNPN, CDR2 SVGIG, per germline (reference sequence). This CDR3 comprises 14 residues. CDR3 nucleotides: TGTGCCTGGAGTGTACGGAGGGCCCCGGCGGAGCAGTACTTC. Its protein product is CAWSVRRAPAEQYF.

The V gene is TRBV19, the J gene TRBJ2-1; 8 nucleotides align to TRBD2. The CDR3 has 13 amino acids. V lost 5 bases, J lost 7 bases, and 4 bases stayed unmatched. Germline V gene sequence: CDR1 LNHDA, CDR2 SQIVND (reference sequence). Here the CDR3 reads CASSEVAGNEQFF. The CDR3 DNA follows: TGTGCCAGTAGTGAGGTAGCGGGAAATGAGCAGTTCTTC.

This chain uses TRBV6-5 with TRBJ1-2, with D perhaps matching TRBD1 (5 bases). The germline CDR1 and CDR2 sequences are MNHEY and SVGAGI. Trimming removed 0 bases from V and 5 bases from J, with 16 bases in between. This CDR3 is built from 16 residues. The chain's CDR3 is CASSYSVLGRAYGYTF. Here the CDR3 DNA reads TGTGCCAGCAGTTACTCGGTCTTAGGCAGGGCATATGGCTACACCTTC.

The CDR3 DNA follows: TGTGCCAGCAGTCCGGGACTAGCGGGCTCCTACAATGAGCAGTTCTTC. Translated, it gives CASSPGLAGSYNEQFF. The V call is TRBV27, the J call TRBJ2-1; 12 nucleotides match TRBD2. The CDR3 length is 16 residues. V lost 5 bases to trimming and J lost 0 bases; unmatched junction nucleotides: 2. Germline-derived CDR1 and CDR2 are MNHEY and SMNVEV (reference sequence).

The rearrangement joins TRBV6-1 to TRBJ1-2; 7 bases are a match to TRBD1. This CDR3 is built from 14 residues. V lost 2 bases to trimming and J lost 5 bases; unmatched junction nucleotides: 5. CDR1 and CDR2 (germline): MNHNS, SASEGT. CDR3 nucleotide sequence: TGTGCCAGCAGTGAATCTATACAGGGGTATGGCTACACCTTC. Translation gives CASSESIQGYGYTF.

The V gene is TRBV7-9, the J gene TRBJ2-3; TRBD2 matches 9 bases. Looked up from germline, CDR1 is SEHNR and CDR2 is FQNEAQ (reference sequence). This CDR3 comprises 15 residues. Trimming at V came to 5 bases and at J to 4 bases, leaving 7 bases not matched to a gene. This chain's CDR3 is CASSPVAGVADTQYF. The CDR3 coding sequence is TGTGCCAGCAGCCCAGTAGCGGGAGTGGCAGATACGCAGTATTTT.

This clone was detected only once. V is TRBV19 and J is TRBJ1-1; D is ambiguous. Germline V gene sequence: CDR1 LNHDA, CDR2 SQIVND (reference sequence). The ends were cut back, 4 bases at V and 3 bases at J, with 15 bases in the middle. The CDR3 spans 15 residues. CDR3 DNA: TGTGCCAGTAGTACAGGTTATAGCGGTTACACTGAAGCTTTCTTT. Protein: CASSTGYSGYTEAFF.

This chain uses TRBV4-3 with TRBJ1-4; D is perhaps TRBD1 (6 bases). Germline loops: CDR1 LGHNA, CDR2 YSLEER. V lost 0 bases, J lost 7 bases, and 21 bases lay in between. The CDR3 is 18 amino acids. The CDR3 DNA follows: TGCGCCAGCAGCCAAGATCGGGCAGGGGTCACCCTAGGTGAAAAACTGTTTTTT. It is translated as CASSQDRAGVTLGEKLFF.

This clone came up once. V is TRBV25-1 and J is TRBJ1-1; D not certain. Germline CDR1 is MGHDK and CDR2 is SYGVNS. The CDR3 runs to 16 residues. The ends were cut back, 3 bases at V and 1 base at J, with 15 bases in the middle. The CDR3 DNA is TGTGCCAGCAGTGAGGGTTCCGTCGGGTGGAACACTGAAGCTTTCTTT. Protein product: CASSEGSVGWNTEAFF. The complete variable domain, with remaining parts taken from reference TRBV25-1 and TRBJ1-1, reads EADIYQTPRYLVIGTGKKITLECSQTMGHDKMYWYQQDPGMELHLIHYSYGVNSTEKGDLSSESTVSRIRTEHFPLTLESARPSHTSQYLCASSEGSVGWNTEAFFGQGTRLTVV.

CDR3 residues: CASSVNSIGAEDGEKLFF. The CDR3 DNA sequence: TGTGCCAGCAGTGTGAATTCGATAGGCGCAGAGGATGGTGAAAAACTGTTTTTT. The chain has TRBV2 and TRBJ1-4; D not certain. The germline V gene encodes CDR1 SNHLY and CDR2 FYNNEI. This CDR3 is built from 18 residues. The V end lost 4 bases, the J end lost 7 bases, and 25 bases lay between the germline ends.

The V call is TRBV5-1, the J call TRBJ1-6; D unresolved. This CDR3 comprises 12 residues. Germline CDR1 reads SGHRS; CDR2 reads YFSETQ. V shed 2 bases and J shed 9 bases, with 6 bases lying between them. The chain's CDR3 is CASSFGGSPLHF. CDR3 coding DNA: TGCGCCAGCAGCTTCGGCGGTTCACCCCTCCACTTT.

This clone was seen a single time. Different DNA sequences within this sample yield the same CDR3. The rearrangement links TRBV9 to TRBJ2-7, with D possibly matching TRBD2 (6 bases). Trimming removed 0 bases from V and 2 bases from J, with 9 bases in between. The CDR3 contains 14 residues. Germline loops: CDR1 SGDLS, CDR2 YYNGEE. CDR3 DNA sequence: TGTGCCAGCAGCGTAGGTCCGGGGGCCTACGAGCAGTACTTC. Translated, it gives CASSVGPGAYEQYF.

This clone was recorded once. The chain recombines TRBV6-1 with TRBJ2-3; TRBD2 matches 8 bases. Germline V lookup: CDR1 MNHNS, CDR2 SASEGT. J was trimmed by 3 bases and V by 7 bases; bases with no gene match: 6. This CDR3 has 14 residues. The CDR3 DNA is TGTGCCAGCACGAGGGCGGGAGGTACAGATACGCAGTATTTT. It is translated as CASTRAGGTDTQYF.

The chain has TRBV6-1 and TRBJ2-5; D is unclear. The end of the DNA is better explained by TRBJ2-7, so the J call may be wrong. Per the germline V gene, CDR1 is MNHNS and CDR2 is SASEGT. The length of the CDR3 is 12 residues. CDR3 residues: CASGATRYEQYF. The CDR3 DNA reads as TGTGCCAGCGGAGCCACCCGCTACGAGCAGTACTTC.

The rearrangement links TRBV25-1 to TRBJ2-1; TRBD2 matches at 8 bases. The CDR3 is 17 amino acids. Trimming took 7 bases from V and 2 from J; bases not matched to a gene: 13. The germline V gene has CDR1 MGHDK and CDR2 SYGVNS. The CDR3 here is CASTREGGFNTYNEQFF. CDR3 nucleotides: TGTGCCAGCACCCGGGAGGGCGGATTCAATACCTACAATGAGCAGTTCTTC.

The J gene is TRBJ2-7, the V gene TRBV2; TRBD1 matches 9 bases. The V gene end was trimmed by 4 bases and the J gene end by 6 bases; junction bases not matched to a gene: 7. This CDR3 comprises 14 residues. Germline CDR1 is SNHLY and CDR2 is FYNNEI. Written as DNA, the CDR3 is TGTGCCAGCAGTGTACAGGGGGCGACGACCGAGCAGTACTTC. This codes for CASSVQGATTEQYF.

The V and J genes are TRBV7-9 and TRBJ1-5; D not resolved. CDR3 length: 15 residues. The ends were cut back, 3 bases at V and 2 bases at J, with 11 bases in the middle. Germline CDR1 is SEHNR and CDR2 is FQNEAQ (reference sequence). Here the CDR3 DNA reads TGTGCCAGCAGCTTGGAGGGTTCCGGCAATCAGCCCCAGCATTTT. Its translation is CASSLEGSGNQPQHF.

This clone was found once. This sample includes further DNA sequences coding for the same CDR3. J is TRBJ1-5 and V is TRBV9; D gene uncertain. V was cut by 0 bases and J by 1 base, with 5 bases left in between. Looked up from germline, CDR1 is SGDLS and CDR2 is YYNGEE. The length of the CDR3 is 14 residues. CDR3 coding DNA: TGTGCCAGCAGCGTAGGCGTAAGCAATCAGCCCCAGCATTTT. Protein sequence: CASSVGVSNQPQHF. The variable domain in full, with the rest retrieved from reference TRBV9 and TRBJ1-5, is DSGVTQTPKHLITATGQRVTLRCSPRSGDLSVYWYQQSLDQGLQFLIQYYNGEERAKGNILERFSAQQFPDLHSELNLSSLELGDSALYFCASSVGVSNQPQHFGDGTRLSIL.

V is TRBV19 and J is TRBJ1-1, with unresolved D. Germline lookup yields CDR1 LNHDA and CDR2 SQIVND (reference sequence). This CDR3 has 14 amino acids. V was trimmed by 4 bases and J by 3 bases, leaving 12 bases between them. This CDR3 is CASSKVQQYTEAFF. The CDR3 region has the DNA TGTGCCAGTAGTAAGGTCCAACAGTACACTGAAGCTTTCTTT. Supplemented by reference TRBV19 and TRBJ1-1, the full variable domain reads DGGITQSPKYLFRKEGQNVTLSCEQNLNHDAMYWYRQDPGQGLRLIYYSQIVNDFQKGDIAEGYSVSREKKESFPLTVTSAQKNPTAFYLCASSKVQQYTEAFFGQGTRLTVV.

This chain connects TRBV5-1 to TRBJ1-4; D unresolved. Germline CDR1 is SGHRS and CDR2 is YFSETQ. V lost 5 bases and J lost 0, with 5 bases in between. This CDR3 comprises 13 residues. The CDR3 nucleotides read TGCGCCAGCAGACCTACAACTAATGAAAAACTGTTTTTT. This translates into CASRPTTNEKLFF. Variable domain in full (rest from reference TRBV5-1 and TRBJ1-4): KAGVTQTPRYLIKTRGQQVTLSCSPISGHRSVSWYQQTPGQGLQFLFEYFSETQRNKGNFPGRFSGRQFSNSRSEMNVSTLELGDSALYLCASRPTTNEKLFFGSGTQLSVL.

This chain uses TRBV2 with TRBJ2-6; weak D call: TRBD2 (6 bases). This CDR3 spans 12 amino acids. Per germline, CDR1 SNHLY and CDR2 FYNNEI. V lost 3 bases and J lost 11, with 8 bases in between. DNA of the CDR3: TGTGCCAGCAGTGAGCGGGGCGACGTCCTGACTTTC. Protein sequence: CASSERGDVLTF. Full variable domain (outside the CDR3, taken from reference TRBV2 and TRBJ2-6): EPEVTQTPSHQVTQMGQEVILRCVPISNHLYFYWYRQILGQKVEFLVSFYNNEISEKSEIFDDQFSVERPDGSNFTLKIRSTKLEDSAMYFCASSERGDVLTFGAGSRLTVL.

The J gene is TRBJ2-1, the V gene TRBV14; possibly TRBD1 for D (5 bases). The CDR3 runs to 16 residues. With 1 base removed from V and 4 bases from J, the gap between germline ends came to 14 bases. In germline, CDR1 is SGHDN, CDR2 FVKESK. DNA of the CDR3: TGTGCCAGCAGCCAAGTTCGACAGATAAATTACAATGAGCAGTTCTTC. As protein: CASSQVRQINYNEQFF.